These 13 T cell receptor beta chains were all obtained from the same sample, sequenced in a study of T cells in Graves' hyperthyroidism and ophthalmopathy. The source material, RNA transcripts, was used to amplify TCR beta CDR3 regions. First-round RT-PCR with HTBI primers amplified the TCR CDR3 region. TCRdb re-called the multiplex PCR reads through MiXCR, storing one row per CDR3 protein. The data contain fewer than 700,000 distinct CDR3 sequences, 15% to 20% of them seen just once; the ten biggest clones take up 3.5% to 4%. The sample was blood. The receptors shown here come from a young woman with Graves' hyperthyroidism.

The table lists this clonotype with a few counts. The gene calls are TRBV7-9 and TRBJ2-6; TRBD1 might be the D (6 bases). V was pared by 1 base and J by 0 bases, with 7 bases between. CDR3 length: 16 amino acids. CDR1 is SEHNR and CDR2 is FQNEAQ in the germline V gene (reference sequence). As DNA, the CDR3 is TGTGCCAGCAGCTTAGGACAGGCCTCTGGGGCCAACGTCCTGACTTTC. Its protein is CASSLGQASGANVLTF.

Many counts were recorded for this clonotype. The CDR3 DNA reads TGTGCCAGCAGTGTACCCCACAGGGAATTCGAGGAAAAACTGTTTTTT. Its protein product is CASSVPHREFEEKLFF. The gene calls are TRBV2 and TRBJ1-4, with D perhaps matching TRBD1 (6 bases). The CDR3 is made up of 16 amino acids. The V and J ends lost 4 bases and 8 bases respectively, with 20 bases between them. Germline CDR1 and CDR2: SNHLY and FYNNEI.

The V gene is TRBV18, the J gene TRBJ1-2, with 9 nucleotides matching TRBD1. V dropped 1 base and J dropped 8; count of bases not matched to a gene: 17. The CDR3 is 18 amino acids. Germline CDR1 KGHSH, CDR2 LQKENI. The CDR3 is CASSPRRDRVSLADGYTF. The CDR3 nucleotides are TGTGCCAGCTCACCACGAAGGGACAGGGTATCGCTCGCTGACGGCTACACCTTC.

This sequence joins TRBV24-1 and TRBJ1-2, with 8 positions matching TRBD1. V lost 3 bases and J lost 6; bases outside the gene matches: 14. Germline lookup yields CDR1 KGHDR and CDR2 SFDVKD. The CDR3 is 17 amino acids. CDR3 coding DNA: TGTGCCACCAGTGATACCGGGACAGGACACCGGTTAAATGGCTACACCTTC. This translates into CATSDTGTGHRLNGYTF.

This clonotype was observed at least ten times. The rearrangement links TRBV10-3 to TRBJ2-3; D call uncertain. Deletions cut 2 bases from V and 5 bases from J, with 5 bases between. Germline-derived CDR1 and CDR2 are ENHRY and SYGVKD. The CDR3 spans 12 residues. The CDR3 is CAISEVVDTQYF. CDR3 DNA: TGTGCCATCAGTGAGGTAGTAGATACGCAGTATTTT.

The chain combines TRBV5-6 with TRBJ1-2; 7 bases are shared with TRBD1. Looked up from germline, CDR1 is SGHDT and CDR2 is YYEEEE. With 1 base clipped from V and 7 bases from J, the junction kept 13 bases outside the gene matches. The CDR3 has 16 amino acids. The CDR3 here is CASSLPAPGTVRGYTF. The CDR3 bases are TGTGCCAGCAGCTTGCCCGCCCCGGGGACAGTCCGTGGCTACACCTTC.

This clonotype was recorded a few times. The CDR3 sequence is CASSIGLWGNQPQHF. CDR3 nucleotides: TGTGCCAGTAGTATAGGTTTGTGGGGCAATCAGCCCCAGCATTTT. V is TRBV19 and J is TRBJ1-5; D call uncertain. Trimming cost V 1 base and J 2 bases, with 9 bases left between them. Germline lookup yields CDR1 LNHDA and CDR2 SQIVND (reference sequence). The CDR3 runs to 15 residues.

A word on this clonotype: This sequence may be a read error, since a much larger clone differs from it by one base. The J gene is TRBJ1-1, the V gene TRBV18, with no clear D. Germline CDR1 reads KGHSH; CDR2 reads LQKENI. This CDR3 has 12 residues. V lost 4 bases and J lost 6, with 9 bases in between. This CDR3 reads CASSRRGAEAFF. DNA of the CDR3: TGTGCCAGCTCACGACGGGGAGCTGAAGCTTTCTTT.

This clonotype was seen repeatedly, ten times or more. This chain uses TRBV5-1 with TRBJ1-1; tentative D call: TRBD1 (5 bases). V was shortened by 0 bases and J by 7 bases, with 10 bases between the two germline ends. Germline values: CDR1 SGHRS, CDR2 YFSETQ. The CDR3 is 13 amino acids. The CDR3 nucleotides read TGCGCCAGCAGCTTGGTGGGGGGAGATGAAGCTTTCTTT. Translation gives CASSLVGGDEAFF.

At least ten counts were recorded for this clonotype. J is TRBJ2-7 and V is TRBV7-8; D could derive from TRBD1 or TRBD2 (6 bases each). V dropped 8 bases and J dropped 0 bases, with 20 bases sitting between them. Per the germline V gene, CDR1 is SGHVS and CDR2 is FQNEAQ. The CDR3 contains 16 residues. CDR3 bases: TGTGCCAGCTACGGGGGCTCCTCGAACCTCTCCTACGAGCAGTACTTC. Protein product: CASYGGSSNLSYEQYF.

This clonotype has just a few counts. The genes are TRBV29-1 and TRBJ2-7; 11 nucleotides match TRBD2. CDR1 and CDR2 from the germline V gene are SQVTM and ANQGSEA. J gave up 2 bases and V 5 bases, and 2 bases lay outside the gene matches. The CDR3 is made up of 13 amino acids. The CDR3 region is CSVTSGRPYEQYF. For the CDR3, the DNA is TGCAGCGTTACTAGCGGGAGACCCTACGAGCAGTACTTC.

This clonotype has just a few counts. The gene calls are TRBV30 and TRBJ2-3; D may be TRBD1 (6 bases). Germline V gene sequence: CDR1 GTSNPN, CDR2 SVGIG (reference sequence). This CDR3 spans 12 amino acids. V dropped 8 bases and J dropped 0 bases, with 9 bases sitting between them. CDR3 nucleotide sequence: TGTGCCAAGGGGGACAGCACAGATACGCAGTATTTT. This sequence encodes CAKGDSTDTQYF.

This clonotype was recorded many times. This chain connects TRBV6-1 to TRBJ2-1; 7 bases are shared with TRBD2. V shed 5 bases, J shed 2 bases, and the junction held 9 bases outside the gene matches. Looked up from germline, CDR1 is MNHNS and CDR2 is SASEGT. The CDR3 has 16 residues. The CDR3 reads CASSRGGSHAYNEQFF. The CDR3 DNA sequence: TGTGCCAGCAGTCGGGGCGGGAGTCACGCCTACAATGAGCAGTTCTTC.